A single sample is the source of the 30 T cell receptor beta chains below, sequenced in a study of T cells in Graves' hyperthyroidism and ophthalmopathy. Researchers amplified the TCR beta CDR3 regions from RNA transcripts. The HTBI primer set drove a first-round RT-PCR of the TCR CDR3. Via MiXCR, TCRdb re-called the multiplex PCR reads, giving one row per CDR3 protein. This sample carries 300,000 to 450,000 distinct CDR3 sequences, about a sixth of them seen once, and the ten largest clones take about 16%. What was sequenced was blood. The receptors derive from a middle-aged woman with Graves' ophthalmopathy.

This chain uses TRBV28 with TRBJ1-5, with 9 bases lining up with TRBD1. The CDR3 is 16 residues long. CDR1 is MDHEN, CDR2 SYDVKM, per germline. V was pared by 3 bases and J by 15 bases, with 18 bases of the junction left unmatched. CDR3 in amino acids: CASSFPTPGQGLRLHF. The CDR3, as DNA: TGTGCCAGCAGTTTCCCGACCCCGGGACAGGGATTAAGGTTGCATTTT. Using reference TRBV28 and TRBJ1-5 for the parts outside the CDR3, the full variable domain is DVKVTQSSRYLVKRTGEKVFLECVQDMDHENMFWYRQDPGLGLRLIYFSYDVKMKEKGDIPEGYSVSREKKERFSLILESASTNQTSMYLCASSFPTPGQGLRLHFGDGTRLSIL.

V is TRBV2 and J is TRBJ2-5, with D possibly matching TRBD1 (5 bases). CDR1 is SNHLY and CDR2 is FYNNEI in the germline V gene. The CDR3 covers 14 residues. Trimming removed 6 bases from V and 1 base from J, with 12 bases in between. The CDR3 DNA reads TGTGCCAGCAGGGACGACAGCCTCCAAGAGACCCAGTACTTC. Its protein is CASRDDSLQETQYF.

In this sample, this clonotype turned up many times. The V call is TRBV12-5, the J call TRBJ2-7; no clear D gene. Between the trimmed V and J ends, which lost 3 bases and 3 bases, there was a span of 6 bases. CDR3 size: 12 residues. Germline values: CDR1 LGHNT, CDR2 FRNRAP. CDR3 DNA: TGTGCTAGTGGTTTTGGGATCTACGAGCAGTACTTC. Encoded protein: CASGFGIYEQYF.

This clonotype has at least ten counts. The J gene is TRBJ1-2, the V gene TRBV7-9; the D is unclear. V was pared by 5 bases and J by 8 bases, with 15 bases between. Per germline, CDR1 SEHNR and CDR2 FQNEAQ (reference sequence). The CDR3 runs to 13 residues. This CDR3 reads CASSPYSEGGYTF. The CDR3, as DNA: TGTGCCAGCAGCCCCTACTCGGAAGGGGGCTACACCTTC.

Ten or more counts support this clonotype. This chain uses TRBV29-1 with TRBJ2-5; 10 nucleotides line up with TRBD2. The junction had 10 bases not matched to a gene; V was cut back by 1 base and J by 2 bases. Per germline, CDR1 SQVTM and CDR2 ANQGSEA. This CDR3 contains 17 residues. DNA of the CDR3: TGCAGCGTTGAAGTCCCGGGTCTAGCGGGAGATCAAGAGACCCAGTACTTC. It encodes CSVEVPGLAGDQETQYF.

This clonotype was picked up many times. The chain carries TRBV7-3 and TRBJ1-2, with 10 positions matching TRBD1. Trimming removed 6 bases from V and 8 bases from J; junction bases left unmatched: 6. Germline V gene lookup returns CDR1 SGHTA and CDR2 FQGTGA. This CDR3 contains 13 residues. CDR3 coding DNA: TGTGCCAGCAGTCCGGGACAGGGGCAAGGCTACACCTTC. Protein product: CASSPGQGQGYTF.

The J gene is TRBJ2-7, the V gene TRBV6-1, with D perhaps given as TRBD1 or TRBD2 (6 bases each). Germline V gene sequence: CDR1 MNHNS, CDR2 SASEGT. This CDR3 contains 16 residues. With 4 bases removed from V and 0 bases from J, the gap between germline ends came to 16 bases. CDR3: CASSGILGGSSYEQYF. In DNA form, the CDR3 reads TGTGCCAGCAGTGGGATCCTAGGGGGGAGCTCCTACGAGCAGTACTTC.

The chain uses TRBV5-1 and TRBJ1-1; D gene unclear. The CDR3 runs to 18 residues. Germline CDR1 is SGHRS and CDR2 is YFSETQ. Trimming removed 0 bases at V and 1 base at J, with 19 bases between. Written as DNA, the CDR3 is TGCGCCAGCAGCTTGGCTTGGAGGTCTCAAGTCCGGAACACTGAAGCTTTCTTT. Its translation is CASSLAWRSQVRNTEAFF.

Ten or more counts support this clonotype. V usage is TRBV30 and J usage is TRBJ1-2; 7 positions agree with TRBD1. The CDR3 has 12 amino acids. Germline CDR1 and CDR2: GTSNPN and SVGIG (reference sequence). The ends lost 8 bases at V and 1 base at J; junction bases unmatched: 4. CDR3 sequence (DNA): TGTGCCCGGGACAGATATAACTATGGCTACACCTTC. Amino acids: CARDRYNYGYTF.

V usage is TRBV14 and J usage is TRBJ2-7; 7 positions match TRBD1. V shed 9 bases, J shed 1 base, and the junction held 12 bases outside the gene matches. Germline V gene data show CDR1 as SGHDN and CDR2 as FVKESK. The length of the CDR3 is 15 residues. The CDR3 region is CARGAGTAVSYEQYF. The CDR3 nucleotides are TGTGCCAGGGGGGCCGGGACAGCAGTTTCCTACGAGCAGTACTTC. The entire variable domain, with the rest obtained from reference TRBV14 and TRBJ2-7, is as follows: EAGVTQFPSHSVIEKGQTVTLRCDPISGHDNLYWYRRVMGKEIKFLLHFVKESKQDESGMPNNRFLAERTGGTYSTLKVQPAELEDSGVYFCARGAGTAVSYEQYFGPGTRLTVT.

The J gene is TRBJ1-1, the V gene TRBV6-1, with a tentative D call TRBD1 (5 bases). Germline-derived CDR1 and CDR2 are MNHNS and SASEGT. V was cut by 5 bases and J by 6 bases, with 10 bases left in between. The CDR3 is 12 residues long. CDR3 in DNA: TGTGCCAGCAGTCTCAGGGAGGCTGAAGCTTTCTTT. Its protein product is CASSLREAEAFF.

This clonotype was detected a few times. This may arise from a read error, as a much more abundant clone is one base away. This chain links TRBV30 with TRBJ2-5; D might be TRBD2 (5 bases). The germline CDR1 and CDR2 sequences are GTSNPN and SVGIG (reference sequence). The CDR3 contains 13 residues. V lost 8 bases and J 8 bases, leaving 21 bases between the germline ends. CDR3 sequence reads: CARNPDLRVTQYF. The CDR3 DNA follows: TGTGCCCGGAATCCCGATCTGCGGGTTACCCAGTACTTC. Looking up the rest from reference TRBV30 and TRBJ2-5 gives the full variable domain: SQTIHQWPATLVQPVGSPLSLECTVEGTSNPNLYWYRQAAGRGLQLLFYSVGIGQISSEVPQNLSASRPQDRQFILSSKKLLLSDSGFYLCARNPDLRVTQYFGPGTRLLVL.

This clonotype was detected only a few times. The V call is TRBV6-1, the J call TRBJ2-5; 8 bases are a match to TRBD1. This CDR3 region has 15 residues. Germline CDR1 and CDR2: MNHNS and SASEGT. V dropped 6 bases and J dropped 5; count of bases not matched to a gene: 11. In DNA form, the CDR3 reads TGTGCCAGCAGCCTGACAGGGGAAGGGGCGGAGACCCAGTACTTC. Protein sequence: CASSLTGEGAETQYF.

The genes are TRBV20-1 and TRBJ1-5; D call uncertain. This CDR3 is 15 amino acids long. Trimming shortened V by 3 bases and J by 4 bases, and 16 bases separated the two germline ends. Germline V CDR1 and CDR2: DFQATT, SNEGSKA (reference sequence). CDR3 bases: TGCAGTGCTAGCATAGACGGACGGGTAAATCAGCCCCAGCATTTT. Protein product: CSASIDGRVNQPQHF.

CDR3 DNA: TGCAGCGTTCGGGACAGGGGGGGGGGTCAGCCCCAGCATTTT. Encoded protein: CSVRDRGGGQPQHF. V and J are TRBV29-1 and TRBJ1-5; TRBD1 matches at 11 bases. Germline-derived CDR1 and CDR2 are SQVTM and ANQGSEA. The CDR3 extends over 14 amino acids. Trimming took 5 bases from V and 6 from J; bases not matched to a gene: 6.

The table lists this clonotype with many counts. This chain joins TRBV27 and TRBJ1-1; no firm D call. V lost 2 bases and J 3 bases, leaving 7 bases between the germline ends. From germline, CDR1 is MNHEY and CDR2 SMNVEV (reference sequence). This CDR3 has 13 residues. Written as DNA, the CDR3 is TGTGCCAGCAGTTTAGCGTACTACACTGAAGCTTTCTTT. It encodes CASSLAYYTEAFF.

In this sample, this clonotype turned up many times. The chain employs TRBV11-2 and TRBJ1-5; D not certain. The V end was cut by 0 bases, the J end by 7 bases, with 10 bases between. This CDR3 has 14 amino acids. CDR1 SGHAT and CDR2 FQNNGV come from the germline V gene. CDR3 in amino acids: CASSLDPGYQPQHF. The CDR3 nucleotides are TGTGCCAGCAGCTTAGATCCTGGGTACCAGCCCCAGCATTTT. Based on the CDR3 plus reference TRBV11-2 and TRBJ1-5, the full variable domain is EAGVAQSPRYKIIEKRQSVAFWCNPISGHATLYWYQQILGQGPKLLIQFQNNGVVDDSQLPKDRFSAERLKGVDSTLKIQPAKLEDSAVYLCASSLDPGYQPQHFGDGTRLSIL.

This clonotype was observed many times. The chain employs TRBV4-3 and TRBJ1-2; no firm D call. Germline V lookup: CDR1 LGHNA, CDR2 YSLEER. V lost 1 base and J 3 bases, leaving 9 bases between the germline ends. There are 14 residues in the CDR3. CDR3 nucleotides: TGCGCCAGCAGCCAAGGCCGGCGGGACTATGGCTACACCTTC. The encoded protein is CASSQGRRDYGYTF.

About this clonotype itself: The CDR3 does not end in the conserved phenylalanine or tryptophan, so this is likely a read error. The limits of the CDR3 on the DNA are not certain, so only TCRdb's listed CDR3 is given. The CDR3 protein is CASSLICLLA. The gene calls are TRBV28 and TRBJ2-7; the D call TRBD2 from the table was never checked on the DNA. Per the germline V gene, CDR1 is MDHEN and CDR2 is SYDVKM. The CDR3 has 10 amino acids, counting both end residues.

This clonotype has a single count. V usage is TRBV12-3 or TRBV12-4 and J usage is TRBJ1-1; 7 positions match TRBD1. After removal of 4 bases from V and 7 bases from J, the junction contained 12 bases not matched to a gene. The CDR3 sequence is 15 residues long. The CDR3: CASSSTGTAVGEAFF. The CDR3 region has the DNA TGTGCCAGCAGTTCGACCGGGACAGCCGTGGGTGAAGCTTTCTTT.

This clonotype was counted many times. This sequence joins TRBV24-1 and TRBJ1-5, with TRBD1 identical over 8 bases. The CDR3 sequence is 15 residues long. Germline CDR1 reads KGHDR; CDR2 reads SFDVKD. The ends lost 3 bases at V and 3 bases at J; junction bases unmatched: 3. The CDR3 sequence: CATSDRQGNNQPQHF. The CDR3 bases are TGTGCCACCAGTGATCGACAGGGGAACAATCAGCCCCAGCATTTT.

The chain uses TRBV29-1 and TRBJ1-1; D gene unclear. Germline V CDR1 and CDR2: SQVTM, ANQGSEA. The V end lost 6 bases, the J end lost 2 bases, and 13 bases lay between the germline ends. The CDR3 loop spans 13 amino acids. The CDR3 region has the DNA TGCAGCGTGGGAAACGGCAGAAACACTGAAGCTTTCTTT. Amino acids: CSVGNGRNTEAFF.

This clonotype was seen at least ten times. Here the CDR3 DNA reads TGTGCCAGCAGTTCAACCTCCCCTAGCCCCGGGACGGGAAACACCGGGGAGCTGTTTTTT. It is translated as CASSSTSPSPGTGNTGELFF. The chain uses TRBV6-5 and TRBJ2-2; possibly TRBD1 or TRBD2 for D (5 bases each). V gave up 4 bases and J gave up 2 bases, with 26 bases separating them. The germline V gene has CDR1 MNHEY and CDR2 SVGAGI. This CDR3 spans 20 amino acids.

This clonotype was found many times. CDR3 nucleotide sequence: TGTGCCAGCAGCGTAGGCGGGAGTCATGAGCAGTACTTC. Translating it yields CASSVGGSHEQYF. The genes are TRBV9 and TRBJ2-7, with TRBD2 matching over 7 bases. The CDR3 spans 13 residues. V dropped 0 bases and J dropped 7; count of bases not matched to a gene: 4. CDR1 is SGDLS, CDR2 YYNGEE, per germline.

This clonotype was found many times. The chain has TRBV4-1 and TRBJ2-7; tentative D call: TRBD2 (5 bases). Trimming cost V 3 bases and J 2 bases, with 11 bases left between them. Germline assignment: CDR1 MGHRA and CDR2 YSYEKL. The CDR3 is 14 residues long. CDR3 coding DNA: TGCGCCAGCAGCCAGGGGAGAGGGACCTACGAGCAGTACTTC. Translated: CASSQGRGTYEQYF.

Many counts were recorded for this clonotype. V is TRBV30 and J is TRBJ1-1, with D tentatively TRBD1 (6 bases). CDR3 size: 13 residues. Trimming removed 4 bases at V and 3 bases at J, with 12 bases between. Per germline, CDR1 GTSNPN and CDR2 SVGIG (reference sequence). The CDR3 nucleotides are TGTGCCTGGATAACAGGGCTGGACACTGAAGCTTTCTTT. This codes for CAWITGLDTEAFF. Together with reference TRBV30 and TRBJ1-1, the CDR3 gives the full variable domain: SQTIHQWPATLVQPVGSPLSLECTVEGTSNPNLYWYRQAAGRGLQLLFYSVGIGQISSEVPQNLSASRPQDRQFILSSKKLLLSDSGFYLCAWITGLDTEAFFGQGTRLTVV.

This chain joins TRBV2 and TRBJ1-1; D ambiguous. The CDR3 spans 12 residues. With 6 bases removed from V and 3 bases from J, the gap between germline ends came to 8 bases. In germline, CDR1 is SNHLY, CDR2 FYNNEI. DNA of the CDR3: TGTGCCAGCAGCCCGCTGTACACTGAAGCTTTCTTT. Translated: CASSPLYTEAFF.

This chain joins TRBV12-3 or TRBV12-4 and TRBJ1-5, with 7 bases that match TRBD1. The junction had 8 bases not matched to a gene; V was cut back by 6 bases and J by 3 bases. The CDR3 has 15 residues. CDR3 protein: CASSKDGTVNQPQHF. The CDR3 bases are TGTGCCAGCAGCAAAGACGGGACAGTCAATCAGCCCCAGCATTTT.

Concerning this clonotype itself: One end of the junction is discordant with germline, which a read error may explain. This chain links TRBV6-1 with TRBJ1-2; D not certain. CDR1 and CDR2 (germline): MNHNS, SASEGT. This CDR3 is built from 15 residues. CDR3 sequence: CASSEFLGNHYGYNF. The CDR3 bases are TGTGCCAGCAGTGAATTCCTAGGCAACCACTATGGCTACAACTTC.

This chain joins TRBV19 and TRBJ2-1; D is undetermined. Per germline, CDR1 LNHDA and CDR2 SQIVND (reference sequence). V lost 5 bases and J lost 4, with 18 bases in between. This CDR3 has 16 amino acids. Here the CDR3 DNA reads TGTGCCAGTAGTTTGGTCCGGATCCTTCATTACAATGAGCAGTTCTTC. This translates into CASSLVRILHYNEQFF.